This T cell receptor beta chain was found in a study of T cell changes during pregnancy in multiple sclerosis. Trimming cost V 4 bases and J 2 bases, with 18 bases left between them. Germline-derived CDR1 and CDR2 are SGDLS and YYNGEE. The CDR3 is 17 residues long. Clones were read by immunoSEQ multiplex PCR, and TCRdb kept only the in-frame ones, dropping some. The table lists roughly 89,000 clones, around 93% of them singletons. The chain couples TRBV9 to TRBJ2-2, with D possibly being TRBD2 (6 bases). Source: peripheral blood, taken in the first trimester of pregnancy. This clonotype originated in a female donor with multiple sclerosis, enrolled in a pregnancy study. The CDR3: CASSSSQEGGNTGELFF. CDR3 bases: TGTGCCAGCAGCTCCAGTCAGGAGGGAGGCAACACCGGGGAGCTGTTTTTT.